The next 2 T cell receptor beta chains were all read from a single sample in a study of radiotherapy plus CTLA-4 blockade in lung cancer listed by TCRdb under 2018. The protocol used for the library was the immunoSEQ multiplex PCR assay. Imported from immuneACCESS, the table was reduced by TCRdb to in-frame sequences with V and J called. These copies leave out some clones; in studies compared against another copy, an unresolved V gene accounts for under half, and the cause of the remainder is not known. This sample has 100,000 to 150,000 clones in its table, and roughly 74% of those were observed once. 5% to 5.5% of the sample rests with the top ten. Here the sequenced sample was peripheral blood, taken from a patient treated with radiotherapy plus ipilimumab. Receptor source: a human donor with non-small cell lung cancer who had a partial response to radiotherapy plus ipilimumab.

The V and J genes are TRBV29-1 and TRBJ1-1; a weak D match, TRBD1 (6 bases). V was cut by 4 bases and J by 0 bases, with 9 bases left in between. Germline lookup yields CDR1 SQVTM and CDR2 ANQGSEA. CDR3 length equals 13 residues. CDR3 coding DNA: TGCAGCGTTGTTACAGGGTTGAACACTGAAGCTTTCTTT. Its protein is CSVVTGLNTEAFF.

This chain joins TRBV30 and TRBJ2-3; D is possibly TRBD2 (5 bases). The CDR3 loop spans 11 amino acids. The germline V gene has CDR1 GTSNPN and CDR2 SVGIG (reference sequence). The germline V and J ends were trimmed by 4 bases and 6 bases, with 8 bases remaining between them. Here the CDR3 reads CAWTIADTQYF. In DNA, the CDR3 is TGTGCCTGGACCATAGCGGATACGCAGTATTTT.